This T cell receptor (beta chain) was recovered during a study of blood T cells in healthy people across ages. Whole-study context: Capturing about one barcoded beta molecule per two T cells was achieved by template switching.

In this sample, this clonotype turned up a few times. Antigen specificity is unknown. Overall study findings and caveats: Higher diversity, along with more naive CD4+ cells, distinguished long-lived donors from aged donors. The study found TCR beta diversity correlated strongly with naive T cell percentage.

Next came a second PCR, run for roughly 6 to 11 cycles, which used a sample-barcoded 5' primer along with a J-beta primer mix. Via MiXCR, TCRdb re-called the 5' RACE reads, giving one row per CDR3 protein. The table lists about 1.4 million distinct CDR3 sequences, almost 60% of them singletons, with 6.5% to 8% in the top ten. V was cut by 1 base and J by 5 bases, with 6 bases left in between. The CDR3 has 13 amino acids. Germline V CDR1 and CDR2: SEHNR, FQNEAQ (reference sequence). The clonotype originates from a man between 18 and 29 years old in good health. Sequencing was carried out using blood. The chain links TRBV7-9 to TRBJ1-5; no definite D call. CDR3 DNA: TGTGCCAGCAGCTTAGACGGACATCAGCCCCAGCATTTT. The encoded protein is CASSLDGHQPQHF.